This passage covers 13 T cell receptor beta chains from one sample sequenced in a study of cytomegalovirus exposure and HLA in healthy donors. PCR employed 60 Vbeta and 13 Jbeta primers. TCRdb's copy holds only in-frame clones and misses some; the assay was immunoSEQ multiplex PCR. This sample has roughly 100,000 clones, with around three quarters found just once. Source material: PBMCs. The receptors come from a middle-aged man in good health and CMV-seropositive.

In its sample, this clone was seen once. This chain connects TRBV7-7 to TRBJ2-1; possible D gene TRBD1, 5 bases. In germline, CDR1 is SSHAT, CDR2 FNYEAQ (reference sequence). V lost 1 base and J 6 bases, leaving 7 bases between the germline ends. The length of the CDR3 is 13 residues. The CDR3 region is CASSLVGANEQFF. CDR3 nucleotide sequence: TGTGCCAGCAGCTTAGTTGGGGCCAATGAGCAGTTCTTC.

The chain uses TRBV19 and TRBJ2-5, with 9 bases identical to TRBD1. The CDR3 length is 16 residues. V lost 5 bases, J lost 0 bases, and 7 bases stayed unmatched. Germline CDR1 LNHDA, CDR2 SQIVND (reference sequence). CDR3 loop: CASSPGTGRNQETQYF. CDR3 bases: TGTGCCAGTAGTCCCGGGACAGGGAGGAACCAAGAGACCCAGTACTTC.

This chain links TRBV5-5 with TRBJ2-1; 8 bases are shared with TRBD2. Trimming took 4 bases from V and 8 from J; bases not matched to a gene: 14. Germline-derived CDR1 and CDR2 are SGHKS and YYEKEE (reference sequence). The CDR3 has 16 residues. The CDR3 is CASSPRTSPVGDEQFF. Written as DNA, the CDR3 is TGTGCCAGCAGCCCCCGGACTAGCCCGGTGGGTGATGAGCAGTTCTTC. The whole variable domain, filled in from reference TRBV5-5 and TRBJ2-1, reads DAGVTQSPTHLIKTRGQQVTLRCSPISGHKSVSWYQQVLGQGPQFIFQYYEKEERGRGNFPDRFSARQFPNYSSELNVNALLLGDSALYLCASSPRTSPVGDEQFFGPGTRLTVL.

J is TRBJ2-1 and V is TRBV9; the match to TRBD2 covers 9 bases. Germline V gives CDR1 SGDLS, CDR2 YYNGEE. CDR3 size: 16 residues. The ends lost 4 bases at V and 6 bases at J; junction bases unmatched: 11. The CDR3 nucleotides read TGTGCCAGCAGCCCCCCCGGGACTAGCAGATCCAATGAGCAGTTCTTC. Its protein product is CASSPPGTSRSNEQFF. Together with reference TRBV9 and TRBJ2-1, the CDR3 gives the full variable domain: DSGVTQTPKHLITATGQRVTLRCSPRSGDLSVYWYQQSLDQGLQFLIQYYNGEERAKGNILERFSAQQFPDLHSELNLSSLELGDSALYFCASSPPGTSRSNEQFFGPGTRLTVL.

The chain has TRBV5-5 and TRBJ1-4; 10 nucleotides align to TRBD1. The CDR3 has 15 residues. CDR1 and CDR2 (germline): SGHKS, YYEKEE (reference sequence). V was pared by 4 bases and J by 7 bases, with 7 bases of the junction left unmatched. This CDR3 reads CASSIWTGGSEKLFF. The CDR3 nucleotides read TGTGCCAGCAGCATATGGACAGGGGGGAGTGAAAAACTGTTTTTT.

The rearrangement uses TRBV6-5 and TRBJ2-1; D may be TRBD1 (5 bases). The germline V gene encodes CDR1 MNHEY and CDR2 SVGAGI. The length of the CDR3 is 13 residues. V lost 7 bases, J lost 9 bases, and 16 bases lay in between. CDR3 coding DNA: TGTGCCAGCAATAAGTATAGGGGTGGTGAGCAGTTCTTC. Its translation: CASNKYRGGEQFF.

The chain carries TRBV2 and TRBJ2-7, with a tentative D call TRBD2 (6 bases). This CDR3 region has 13 residues. Germline V gene data show CDR1 as SNHLY and CDR2 as FYNNEI. V was shortened by 4 bases and J by 10 bases, with 17 bases between the two germline ends. The CDR3 region is CASSAWSGTSQYF. CDR3 DNA: TGTGCCAGCAGTGCCTGGTCCGGGACTTCTCAGTACTTC.

This clone was seen a few times. The chain joins TRBV7-2 to TRBJ1-5; D is undetermined. The CDR3 runs 16 residues. Per the germline V gene, CDR1 is SGHTA and CDR2 is FQGNSA. The V end was cut by 2 bases, the J end by 0 bases, with 11 bases between. The CDR3 spells CASSLNPTGSNQPQHF. In DNA form, the CDR3 reads TGTGCCAGCAGCTTAAATCCCACCGGTAGCAATCAGCCCCAGCATTTT.

V and J are TRBV21-1 and TRBJ2-1; the DNA was not used to check the table's D call, TRBD2. TRBV21-1 is classified as a pseudogene. This CDR3 spans 12 amino acids. This chain's CDR3 is CASSNTEPEQFF. The DNA of the CDR3 is TGTGCCAGCAGCAACACCGAGCCTGAGCAGTTCTTC.

The chain links TRBV7-8 to TRBJ1-1, with D maybe TRBD1 (5 bases). CDR3 length: 12 amino acids. Trimming removed 1 base from V and 11 bases from J, with 11 bases in between. CDR1 and CDR2 from the germline V gene are SGHVS and FQNEAQ. CDR3 bases: TGTGCCAGCAGCTTAGAATACGGGGGGGCTTTCTTT. It yields the protein CASSLEYGGAFF.

The chain couples TRBV2 to TRBJ2-5, with TRBD2 identical over 8 bases. Per the germline V gene, CDR1 is SNHLY and CDR2 is FYNNEI. CDR3 length: 13 residues. J gave up 1 base and V 7 bases, and 2 bases lay outside the gene matches. The DNA of the CDR3 is TGTGCCAGCAACGGGGGGGGCCAAGAGACCCAGTACTTC. This codes for CASNGGGQETQYF.

This chain uses TRBV15 with TRBJ2-7, with 8 positions matching TRBD1. Germline V gene lookup returns CDR1 LNHNV and CDR2 YYDKDF (reference sequence). V lost 5 bases to trimming and J lost 0 bases; unmatched junction nucleotides: 12. The CDR3 is 17 amino acids. The CDR3 DNA reads TGTGCCACCAGCGGTAAGACAGGGGACGCGAGCTCCTACGAGCAGTACTTC. Protein product: CATSGKTGDASSYEQYF.

The gene calls are TRBV5-1 and TRBJ2-5, with TRBD1 matching 12 bases. The CDR3 has 15 amino acids. Germline V gene lookup returns CDR1 SGHRS and CDR2 YFSETQ. Losses at the gene ends were 3 bases for V and 4 bases for J; bases not matched to a gene: 4. The CDR3 region is CASSWGDRGPETQYF. The CDR3 region has the DNA TGCGCCAGCAGCTGGGGGGACAGGGGGCCAGAGACCCAGTACTTC.